These 24 T cell receptor beta chains originate from one sample sequenced in a study of blood T cell repertoires in COVID-19. Profiled with immunoSEQ multiplex PCR; TCRdb holds only in-frame clones, not every one. Of approximately 96,000 clones listed, 90% to 95% are singletons. The specimen was peripheral blood. These receptors were taken from a man between 60 and 75 years old with acute or convalescent COVID-19.

The chain combines TRBV7-8 with TRBJ1-2; D unclear. CDR1 and CDR2 (germline): SGHVS, FQNEAQ. The CDR3 runs to 16 residues. V dropped 3 bases and J dropped 0 bases, with 14 bases sitting between them. CDR3 residues: CASSFVGGEANYGYTF. The CDR3 DNA follows: TGTGCCAGCAGCTTCGTAGGCGGGGAGGCTAACTATGGCTACACCTTC.

V gene TRBV24-1 combines with J gene TRBJ1-2; 11 bases line up with TRBD1. Unmatched junction bases numbered 6, after V lost 7 bases and J lost 6 bases. This CDR3 region has 14 residues. From germline, CDR1 is KGHDR and CDR2 SFDVKD. The CDR3 reads CATSPPGQGDGYTF. The CDR3, as DNA: TGTGCCACCAGCCCGCCGGGACAGGGGGATGGCTACACCTTC.

The rearrangement links TRBV24-1 to TRBJ1-3; D ambiguous. CDR3 length: 11 residues. CDR1 and CDR2 (germline): KGHDR, SFDVKD. Trimming took off 6 bases at V and 3 bases at J, with 2 bases between the two ends. The CDR3 DNA reads TGTGCCACCAGTTATGGAAACACCATATATTTT. Residues: CATSYGNTIYF.

The V gene is TRBV14, the J gene TRBJ2-5; 8 nucleotides align to TRBD2. The CDR3 consists of 15 residues. V shed 1 base and J 5 bases; nucleotides not matched to a gene: 6. Germline assignment: CDR1 SGHDN and CDR2 FVKESK. DNA for the CDR3: TGTGCCAGCAGCCAAGTCAGCGGGAGAGGGGAGACCCAGTACTTC. Its protein product is CASSQVSGRGETQYF.

The rearrangement uses TRBV19 and TRBJ1-4; D call uncertain. The CDR3 extends over 18 amino acids. Looked up from germline, CDR1 is LNHDA and CDR2 is SQIVND (reference sequence). V shed 3 bases and J shed 7 bases, with 24 bases lying between them. CDR3: CASSIPREGLPEGEKLFF. For the CDR3, the DNA is TGTGCCAGTAGTATCCCCCGGGAGGGTCTACCGGAGGGTGAAAAACTGTTTTTT. The variable domain in full, completed from reference TRBV19 and TRBJ1-4, reads DGGITQSPKYLFRKEGQNVTLSCEQNLNHDAMYWYRQDPGQGLRLIYYSQIVNDFQKGDIAEGYSVSREKKESFPLTVTSAQKNPTAFYLCASSIPREGLPEGEKLFFGSGTQLSVL.

The chain uses TRBV4-1 and TRBJ2-7; no firm D call. V was cut by 0 bases and J by 0 bases, with 6 bases left in between. CDR1 is MGHRA and CDR2 is YSYEKL in the germline V gene. The CDR3 is 14 amino acids. CDR3 protein: CASSQDASSYEQYF. CDR3 DNA: TGCGCCAGCAGCCAAGATGCCAGCTCCTACGAGCAGTACTTC.

The chain combines TRBV3-1 (or the pseudogene TRBV3-2) with TRBJ1-1; 7 positions match TRBD1. The CDR3 totals 12 residues. Germline loops: CDR1 LGHDT, CDR2 YNNKEL (reference sequence). V lost 4 bases to trimming and J lost 7 bases; unmatched junction nucleotides: 3. The CDR3 region is CASSLTGIEAFF. DNA for the CDR3: TGTGCCAGCAGCCTGACAGGGATTGAAGCTTTCTTT.

This chain links TRBV28 with TRBJ2-1, with a weak D call TRBD1 (6 bases). CDR1 is MDHEN, CDR2 SYDVKM, per germline. The CDR3 is made up of 15 amino acids. V was clipped by 2 bases and J by 8 bases, with 16 bases between them. The CDR3 spells CASSLPAQGSDEQFF. The CDR3 nucleotides are TGTGCCAGCAGTTTACCCGCGCAGGGGAGCGATGAGCAGTTCTTC.

This chain connects TRBV5-4 to TRBJ2-7; the D gene is possibly TRBD2 (6 bases). Per germline, CDR1 SGHNT and CDR2 YYREEE (reference sequence). This CDR3 is built from 15 residues. The V gene lost 2 bases and the J gene lost 0 bases, with 12 bases spanning the gap. The CDR3: CASSLERAHSYEQYF. CDR3 coding DNA: TGTGCCAGCAGCTTAGAGCGGGCACACTCCTACGAGCAGTACTTC.

The chain employs TRBV27 and TRBJ1-4; TRBD1 is a possible D gene (5 bases). The germline V gene has CDR1 MNHEY and CDR2 SMNVEV (reference sequence). The CDR3 has 13 residues. With 10 bases removed from V and 3 bases from J, the gap between germline ends came to 12 bases. The CDR3 bases are TGTGCCACCCGAGCGGGGGCTAATGAAAAACTGTTTTTT. It yields the protein CATRAGANEKLFF. The full variable domain, completed using reference TRBV27 and TRBJ1-4, is EAQVTQNPRYLITVTGKKLTVTCSQNMNHEYMSWYRQDPGLGLRQIYYSMNVEVTDKGDVPEGYKVSRKEKRNFPLILESPSPNQTSLYFCATRAGANEKLFFGSGTQLSVL.

The chain's CDR3 is CSVRTSGGDTQYF. CDR3 DNA: TGCAGCGTAAGGACTAGCGGGGGGGATACGCAGTATTTT. The rearrangement uses TRBV29-1 and TRBJ2-3, with 14 nucleotides matching TRBD2. Germline-derived CDR1 and CDR2 are SQVTM and ANQGSEA. This CDR3 comprises 13 residues. The V and J ends lost 6 bases and 6 bases, in that order; junction bases with no gene match: 2.

The V gene is TRBV6-5, the J gene TRBJ1-5; D gene unclear. V shed 5 bases and J shed 7 bases, with 15 bases lying between them. This CDR3 spans 14 amino acids. Germline CDR1 and CDR2: MNHEY and SVGAGI. CDR3 sequence (DNA): TGTGCCAGCAGTATTGTAGCGGTTGGGCAGCCCCAGCATTTT. This gives the protein CASSIVAVGQPQHF.

The rearrangement uses TRBV28 and TRBJ2-1; 8 bases are shared with TRBD2. The trim removed 7 bases at V and 10 bases at J, leaving 9 bases unmatched. CDR1 is MDHEN and CDR2 is SYDVKM in the germline V gene. The CDR3 covers 13 residues. For the CDR3, the DNA is TGTGCCAGCACCCCCGGGACTAGGGGAGAGCAGTTCTTC. Residues: CASTPGTRGEQFF.

V is TRBV5-1 and J is TRBJ2-1, with 10 bases identical to TRBD1. With 4 bases clipped from V and 3 bases from J, the junction kept 4 bases outside the gene matches. CDR1 and CDR2 from the germline V gene are SGHRS and YFSETQ. This CDR3 is 15 amino acids long. As DNA, the CDR3 is TGCGCCAGCAGCCTCCGGACAGGGGGCTACAATGAGCAGTTCTTC. This translates into CASSLRTGGYNEQFF.

This chain joins TRBV2 and TRBJ1-1; the D gene is possibly TRBD1 (5 bases). The CDR3 is made up of 15 amino acids. The V gene lost 6 bases and the J gene lost 2 bases, with 16 bases spanning the gap. Germline assignment: CDR1 SNHLY and CDR2 FYNNEI. The CDR3, as DNA: TGTGCCAGCAGCAACACCCTAGGGGTTAACACTGAAGCTTTCTTT. Protein sequence: CASSNTLGVNTEAFF.

This sequence joins TRBV7-2 and TRBJ1-6; 11 nucleotides agree with TRBD1. This CDR3 region has 17 residues. Germline V lookup: CDR1 SGHTA, CDR2 FQGNSA. V dropped 1 base and J dropped 10; count of bases not matched to a gene: 9. The CDR3, as DNA: TGTGCCAGCAGCTTAGTAAGGGAGGGACAGGGGGGATCACCCCTCCACTTT. Amino acids: CASSLVREGQGGSPLHF.

The rearrangement uses TRBV18 and TRBJ1-6; possible D gene TRBD1, 6 bases. The CDR3 has 15 residues. V lost 6 bases to trimming and J lost 8 bases, with 17 bases between them. Germline CDR1 is KGHSH and CDR2 is LQKENI. CDR3 DNA: TGTGCCAGCTCGCCTTTCAGGGGTGGGGATTCACCCCTCCACTTT. Translated: CASSPFRGGDSPLHF. Complete variable domain (other parts from reference TRBV18 and TRBJ1-6): NAGVMQNPRHLVRRRGQEARLRCSPMKGHSHVYWYRQLPEEGLKFMVYLQKENIIDESGMPKERFSAEFPKEGPSILRIQQVVRGDSAAYFCASSPFRGGDSPLHFGNGTRLTVT.

The chain carries TRBV18 and TRBJ2-3; a weak D match, TRBD2 (6 bases). Germline-derived CDR1 and CDR2 are KGHSH and LQKENI. The CDR3 has 14 residues. Trimming shortened V by 2 bases and J by 5 bases, and 11 bases separated the two germline ends. The CDR3 reads CASSPAGLEDTQYF. CDR3 DNA sequence: TGTGCCAGCTCACCAGCGGGATTGGAAGATACGCAGTATTTT.

The rearrangement uses TRBV19 and TRBJ1-2; 7 bases are a match to TRBD1. The CDR3 length is 14 residues. V was clipped by 5 bases and J by 4 bases; unmatched bases: 7. Germline V CDR1 and CDR2: LNHDA, SQIVND (reference sequence). CDR3 amino acids: CASSPQGQFYGYTF. CDR3 nucleotide sequence: TGTGCCAGTAGTCCTCAGGGACAGTTCTATGGCTACACCTTC.

This chain uses TRBV28 with TRBJ2-1, with D perhaps matching TRBD1 (6 bases). CDR1 MDHEN and CDR2 SYDVKM come from the germline V gene. The CDR3 loop spans 14 amino acids. The V end was cut by 7 bases, the J end by 6 bases, with 16 bases between. The CDR3 DNA follows: TGTGCCAGCAATCGAGGGGGTGAGTTCAATGAGCAGTTCTTC. This gives the protein CASNRGGEFNEQFF.

The rearrangement joins TRBV5-8 to TRBJ2-7; D possibly corresponds to TRBD2 (5 bases). V lost 4 bases to trimming and J lost 0 bases, with 17 bases between them. CDR1 SGHTS and CDR2 YDEGEE come from the germline V gene. This CDR3 spans 16 amino acids. The CDR3 DNA is TGTGCCAGCAGCCGCCGAGGGCAGGATAGCTCCTACGAGCAGTACTTC. Protein: CASSRRGQDSSYEQYF.

This sequence joins TRBV6-6 and TRBJ1-4, with D perhaps TRBD1 (6 bases). Per germline, CDR1 MNHNY and CDR2 SVGAGI (reference sequence). The CDR3 is made up of 15 amino acids. V was cut by 5 bases and J by 2 bases, with 12 bases left in between. For the CDR3, the DNA is TGTGCCAGCAGTCACGACAGGCCCACTAATGAAAAACTGTTTTTT. Translated: CASSHDRPTNEKLFF.

This clone was counted once. The V and J genes are TRBV18 and TRBJ2-1, with D possibly TRBD1 on 6 matching bases. The CDR3 runs 15 residues. The germline CDR1 and CDR2 sequences are KGHSH and LQKENI. The germline V and J ends were trimmed by 5 bases and 5 bases, with 16 bases remaining between them. This CDR3 reads CASSFGTNFDNEQFF. CDR3 bases: TGTGCCAGCTCATTCGGGACAAATTTTGACAATGAGCAGTTCTTC.

This sequence joins TRBV4-2 and TRBJ2-1; 9 nucleotides align to TRBD2. This CDR3 is 12 amino acids long. Germline trimming cut 0 bases from V and 15 bases from J; bases unmatched to any gene: 3. Looked up from germline, CDR1 is LGHNA and CDR2 is YNFKEQ. The chain's CDR3 is CASSQEGGLAFF. Written as DNA, the CDR3 is TGTGCCAGCAGCCAAGAAGGGGGACTAGCGTTCTTC.